This T cell receptor (beta chain) was recorded in a study of blood T cell repertoires in COVID-19. Per the authors' pipeline: Reference gene primer amplification gave estimated nucleated cell counts. Generated by immunoSEQ multiplex PCR, the TCRdb table keeps only in-frame clones and is missing some. The DNA gave D and trimming, while V, J and clone size come from that table. The data contain 230,000 or so clones, around 82% of them singletons. The sample holds one count of this clone. After removal of 4 bases from V and 9 bases from J, the junction contained 10 bases not matched to a gene. This CDR3 is built from 14 residues. The germline V gene has CDR1 SGHRS and CDR2 YFSETQ.

The source material was peripheral blood. The origin of this receptor is a middle-aged man with active or convalescent COVID-19. This chain links TRBV5-1 with TRBJ2-1; 7 nucleotides agree with TRBD2. CDR3 sequence reads: CASSPMGGVGEQFF. The CDR3 DNA reads as TGCGCCAGCAGCCCTATGGGAGGGGTCGGTGAGCAGTTCTTC.